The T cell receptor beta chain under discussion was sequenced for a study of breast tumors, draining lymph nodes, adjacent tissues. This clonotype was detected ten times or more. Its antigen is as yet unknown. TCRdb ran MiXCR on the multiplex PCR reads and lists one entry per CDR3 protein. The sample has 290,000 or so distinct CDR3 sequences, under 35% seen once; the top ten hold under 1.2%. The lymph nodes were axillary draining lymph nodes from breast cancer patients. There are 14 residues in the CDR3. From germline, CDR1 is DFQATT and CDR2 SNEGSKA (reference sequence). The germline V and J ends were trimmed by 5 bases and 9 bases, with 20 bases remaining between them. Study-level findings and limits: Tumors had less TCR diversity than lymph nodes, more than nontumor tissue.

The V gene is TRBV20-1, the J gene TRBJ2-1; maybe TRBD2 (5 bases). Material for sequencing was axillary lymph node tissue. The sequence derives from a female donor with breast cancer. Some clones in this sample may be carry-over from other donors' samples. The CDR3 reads CSAPGMRARAEQFF. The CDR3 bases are TGCAGTGCTCCAGGCATGCGGGCCCGAGCTGAGCAGTTCTTC.